This TCR beta chain stems from a study of shared clonotypes between healthy human individuals. The overall study: There were three CD4 naive, three CD4 memory, two CD8 naive and one CD8 memory plates per donor. Regarding the study as a whole: Only blood was sampled, and tissue TCR repertoires likely differ from blood ones. Larger estimated richness was generally seen in naive subsets than in memory subsets. Relative to their counterparts shared across all four donors, non-shared clonotypes exhibited diminished generation probabilities.

Of note for this clone: What it binds is unknown.

This CDR3 spans 17 amino acids. CDR1 SGHNT and CDR2 YYREEE come from the germline V gene (reference sequence). Trimming at V came to 1 base and at J to 5 bases, leaving 12 bases not matched to a gene. Sequenced by immunoSEQ multiplex PCR; TCRdb stores in-frame clones only, minus some. This sample yields about 2.4 million clones, of which roughly 93% are seen a single time; 0.35% to 0.45% belongs to the top ten. The chain has TRBV5-4 and TRBJ2-5; TRBD1 agrees at 9 bases. Specimen: naive CD4+ T cells from PBMCs. Subset described: CD45RA+ positively selected. The source is a man between 18 and 29 years old in good health. Some clones in this sample may be carry-over from other donors' samples. As DNA, the CDR3 is TGTGCCAGCAGCTTGAAAACCGGGACAGGGAGGTGGGAGACCCAGTACTTC. Protein product: CASSLKTGTGRWETQYF.